These 17 T cell receptor beta chains came from one sample sequenced in a study of T cell repertoires in cytomegalovirus infection. Their antigens are not known. TCRdb reprocessed the reads with MiXCR, giving one entry per CDR3 protein. The sample lists around 310,000 distinct CDR3 sequences, 25% to 30% occurring once. The sequences come from cultured PBMCs, collected from culture after CMV antigen stimulation. Receptors originate from a human donor in good health (CMV status not recorded). Some clones in this sample may be carry-over from other donors' samples.

The J gene is TRBJ2-7, the V gene TRBV2; TRBD1 or TRBD2 may be the D gene (6 bases each). The CDR3 is made up of 15 amino acids. V was trimmed by 8 bases and J by 2 bases, leaving 19 bases between them. The germline gives CDR1 SNHLY, CDR2 FYNNEI. The CDR3 nucleotides are TGTGCCAGCCGATCGGAGGGGGTCCCTACCTACGAGCAGTACTTC. The encoded protein is CASRSEGVPTYEQYF.

The gene calls are TRBV28 and TRBJ2-7, with TRBD2 matching over 7 bases. Trimming cost V 5 bases and J 2 bases; bases outside gene matches: 6. From germline, CDR1 is MDHEN and CDR2 SYDVKM. The CDR3 has 14 residues. CDR3 region: CASSASGTTYEQYF. CDR3 DNA sequence: TGTGCCAGCAGTGCCTCCGGGACTACCTACGAGCAGTACTTC.

The chain links TRBV5-1 to TRBJ2-3; D possibly matches TRBD1 or TRBD2 (5 bases each). The V gene lost 4 bases and the J gene lost 2 bases, with 8 bases spanning the gap. From germline, CDR1 is SGHRS and CDR2 YFSETQ. This CDR3 has 13 residues. CDR3 loop: CASSPGATDTQYF. CDR3 bases: TGCGCCAGCAGCCCCGGGGCCACAGATACGCAGTATTTT.

V is TRBV9 and J is TRBJ1-5, with D perhaps matching TRBD1 (6 bases). Germline V gene lookup returns CDR1 SGDLS and CDR2 YYNGEE. The V and J ends lost 0 bases and 7 bases respectively, with 14 bases between them. The CDR3 contains 15 residues. The CDR3 DNA sequence: TGTGCCAGCAGCGTAGCAGCAGGGGTGGGGCAGCCCCAGCATTTT. It codes for CASSVAAGVGQPQHF.

The CDR3 bases are TGTGTCACCGAGAAACAGGGTTTTCAAGGCTACACCTTC. This gives the protein CVTEKQGFQGYTF. This chain connects TRBV12-3 or TRBV12-4 to TRBJ1-2; a possible D gene is TRBD1 (6 bases). CDR3 length: 13 residues.

This clonotype was observed a few times. This chain's CDR3 is CASITGFRTGELFF. For the CDR3, the DNA is TGTGCCAGCATCACCGGGTTCCGCACCGGGGAGCTGTTTTTT. The genes are TRBV12-3 or TRBV12-4 and TRBJ2-2; no clear D gene. V was shortened by 7 bases and J by 4 bases, with 13 bases between the two germline ends. The CDR3 sequence is 14 residues long.

V and J are TRBV2 and TRBJ2-1, with TRBD1 matching over 7 bases. Germline CDR1 reads SNHLY; CDR2 reads FYNNEI. CDR3 length equals 13 residues. V was clipped by 7 bases and J by 5 bases; unmatched bases: 5. The CDR3 sequence: CASIGTENNEQFF. For the CDR3, the DNA is TGTGCCAGCATCGGGACAGAGAACAATGAGCAGTTCTTC.

This clonotype was counted at least ten times. This chain connects TRBV7-2 to TRBJ1-5, with TRBD1 as a possible D gene (6 bases). Germline CDR1 and CDR2: SGHTA and FQGNSA. The V and J ends lost 4 bases and 6 bases respectively, with 7 bases between them. The CDR3 extends over 12 amino acids. CDR3 bases: TGTGCCAGCAGCTCACAGGGTCAGCCCCAGCATTTT. Protein sequence: CASSSQGQPQHF.

The chain joins TRBV11-3 to TRBJ2-5; D not certain. With 1 base removed from V and 4 bases from J, the gap between germline ends came to 13 bases. The CDR3 is 15 residues long. Germline V lookup: CDR1 SGHNT, CDR2 YENEEA. CDR3 sequence (DNA): TGTGCCAGCAGCTTAGGGCGGACGGTGGGAGAGACCCAGTACTTC. Encoded protein: CASSLGRTVGETQYF.

This rearrangement joins TRBV7-4 to TRBJ2-5, with D possibly being TRBD1 or TRBD2 (6 bases each). Trimming cost V 5 bases and J 4 bases, with 20 bases left between them. The germline gives CDR1 SGHVT, CDR2 SQSDAQ. The CDR3 covers 16 residues. As DNA, the CDR3 is TGTGCCAGCAGCCCTTTTGGACGGGGGCAGGGAGAGACCCAGTACTTC. Protein sequence: CASSPFGRGQGETQYF.

This clonotype was picked up a small number of times. The junction departs from germline at one end; a sequencing error may be responsible. The V call is TRBV2, the J call TRBJ1-5; a weak D match, TRBD1 (6 bases). The CDR3 extends over 12 amino acids. Per the germline V gene, CDR1 is SNHLY and CDR2 is FYNNEI. The CDR3 spells CASSEAGTLLSF. CDR3 DNA sequence: TGTGCCAGCAGTGAAGCGGGGACACTCTTAAGTTTC.

The chain links TRBV6-5 to TRBJ1-5; TRBD1 matches at 7 bases. Germline V lookup: CDR1 MNHEY, CDR2 SVGAGI. Trimming cost V 6 bases and J 6 bases; bases outside gene matches: 14. The CDR3 consists of 16 residues. The CDR3 nucleotides read TGTGCCAGCAGCAGACAACAGGGGACGTTGGGTCAGCCCCAGCATTTT. This encodes CASSRQQGTLGQPQHF.

The gene calls are TRBV5-1 and TRBJ2-6; TRBD1 matches at 9 bases. V dropped 2 bases and J dropped 0; count of bases not matched to a gene: 12. CDR3 length: 20 amino acids. Germline lookup yields CDR1 SGHRS and CDR2 YFSETQ. Written as DNA, the CDR3 is TGCGCCAGCAGCTTAGCCGGGACAGGGCGCAGATACTCTGGGGCCAACGTCCTGACTTTC. It translates to CASSLAGTGRRYSGANVLTF. The variable domain in full, completed from reference TRBV5-1 and TRBJ2-6, reads KAGVTQTPRYLIKTRGQQVTLSCSPISGHRSVSWYQQTPGQGLQFLFEYFSETQRNKGNFPGRFSGRQFSNSRSEMNVSTLELGDSALYLCASSLAGTGRRYSGANVLTFGAGSRLTVL.

The rearrangement uses TRBV5-3 and TRBJ2-5; perhaps TRBD2 as D (6 bases). TRBV5-3 is an ORF for which the function is uncertain. Trimming shortened V by 8 bases and J by 3 bases, and 14 bases separated the two germline ends. This CDR3 region has 13 residues. The CDR3 region has the DNA TGTGCCAGCAGCGCCTGGGGGGAAGAGACCCAGTACTTC. Its translation: CASSAWGEETQYF.

Of note for this clonotype: This clone may be a read error of a much larger clone one base away. The rearrangement links TRBV7-2 to TRBJ1-2, with D tentatively TRBD1 (5 bases). There are 14 residues in the CDR3. The germline V gene has CDR1 SGHTA and CDR2 FQGNSA. V lost 0 bases to trimming and J lost 4 bases, with 9 bases between them. The CDR3 region has the DNA TGTGCCAGCAGCTTAGCAGGGGTCTTCTATGGCTACACCTTC. The encoded protein is CASSLAGVFYGYTF.

The count of this clonotype is one. The chain employs TRBV7-2 and TRBJ2-3, with unresolved D. V gave up 5 bases and J gave up 6 bases, with 9 bases separating them. The CDR3 has 12 residues. The germline V gene encodes CDR1 SGHTA and CDR2 FQGNSA. CDR3 bases: TGTGCCAGCAGCCCTCTTTTGGATACGCAGTATTTT. Protein product: CASSPLLDTQYF.

The chain carries TRBV29-1 and TRBJ2-5; unclear D gene. With 6 bases removed from V and 1 base from J, the gap between germline ends came to 9 bases. CDR3 length: 12 residues. The V gene's germline CDR1 is SQVTM and CDR2 ANQGSEA. The CDR3, as DNA: TGCAGCGTAATAGTAAGCCAAGAGACCCAGTACTTC. It codes for CSVIVSQETQYF.